Listed here are 26 T cell receptor beta chains from one sample, sequenced in a study of technical replicates of blood from several donors. This table comes from immunoSEQ multiplex PCR, and its TCRdb copy is limited to in-frame clones, with some not included. Of 56,000 or so clones listed, 80% to 95% are singletons. Sequencing used PBMCs. These receptors were obtained from a human donor in good health. Some clones in this sample may be carry-over from other donors' samples.

The genes are TRBV5-4 and TRBJ1-1; TRBD1 matches at 9 bases. The germline V gene encodes CDR1 SGHNT and CDR2 YYREEE (reference sequence). The CDR3 sequence is 15 residues long. V was pared by 4 bases and J by 4 bases, with 8 bases of the junction left unmatched. In nucleotides, the CDR3 is TGTGCCAGCAGCCCGTACAGGGGGCGGGTCACTGAAGCTTTCTTT. This encodes CASSPYRGRVTEAFF.

The CDR3 is CASSLLAGVGAFF. The DNA for the CDR3 is TGTGCCAGCAGCTTGCTGGCAGGGGTAGGAGCTTTCTTT. The J gene is TRBJ1-1, the V gene TRBV5-5; D is perhaps TRBD1 (6 bases). CDR1 is SGHKS and CDR2 is YYEKEE in the germline V gene (reference sequence). CDR3 length: 13 amino acids. Trimming cost V 1 base and J 10 bases, with 14 bases left between them. Supplemented by reference TRBV5-5 and TRBJ1-1, the full variable domain reads DAGVTQSPTHLIKTRGQQVTLRCSPISGHKSVSWYQQVLGQGPQFIFQYYEKEERGRGNFPDRFSARQFPNYSSELNVNALLLGDSALYLCASSLLAGVGAFFGQGTRLTVV.

The chain joins TRBV10-3 to TRBJ2-2; D gene unclear. Germline-derived CDR1 and CDR2 are ENHRY and SYGVKD. V lost 0 bases to trimming and J lost 4 bases, with 9 bases between them. The CDR3 has 15 residues. The CDR3 is CAISESLRSTGELFF. The CDR3 coding sequence is TGTGCCATCAGTGAGTCGTTGCGGAGCACCGGGGAGCTGTTTTTT.

The V and J genes are TRBV5-6 and TRBJ1-4; 12 bases are a match to TRBD1. The CDR3 covers 17 residues. Germline trimming cut 3 bases from V and 8 bases from J; bases unmatched to any gene: 11. The germline V gene has CDR1 SGHDT and CDR2 YYEEEE. The CDR3 sequence: CASSWSRDRGRREKLFF. The DNA for the CDR3 is TGTGCCAGCAGCTGGTCCCGGGACAGGGGGCGCCGGGAAAAACTGTTTTTT. Variable domain in full (rest from reference TRBV5-6 and TRBJ1-4): DAGVTQSPTHLIKTRGQQVTLRCSPKSGHDTVSWYQQALGQGPQFIFQYYEEEERQRGNFPDRFSGHQFPNYSSELNVNALLLGDSALYLCASSWSRDRGRREKLFFGSGTQLSVL.

The rearrangement links TRBV5-1 to TRBJ2-1; D is unresolved. Trimming cost V 6 bases and J 0 bases, with 19 bases left between them. Germline CDR1 reads SGHRS; CDR2 reads YFSETQ. This CDR3 has 17 amino acids. The CDR3 nucleotides read TGCGCCAGCAAACTCAGCGCGACGGATTTCTCCTACAATGAGCAGTTCTTC. This translates into CASKLSATDFSYNEQFF.

The gene calls are TRBV7-8 and TRBJ2-3; 7 nucleotides line up with TRBD2. The V gene's germline CDR1 is SGHVS and CDR2 FQNEAQ. CDR3 length equals 15 residues. Trimming cost V 5 bases and J 2 bases; bases outside gene matches: 7. The CDR3 region has the DNA TGTGCCAGCAGCGCCCGTGGGACTACCACAGATACGCAGTATTTT. This translates into CASSARGTTTDTQYF. Drawing the rest from reference TRBV7-8 and TRBJ2-3, the complete variable domain is GAGVSQSPRYKVAKRGQDVALRCDPISGHVSLFWYQQALGQGPEFLTYFQNEAQLDKSGLPSDRFFAERPEGSVSTLKIQRTQQEDSAVYLCASSARGTTTDTQYFGPGTRLTVL.

The chain is built from TRBV5-4 and TRBJ2-7; D gene uncertain. CDR1 is SGHNT and CDR2 is YYREEE in the germline V gene (reference sequence). This CDR3 contains 13 residues. Between the trimmed V and J ends, which lost 0 bases and 4 bases, there was a span of 8 bases. The CDR3 nucleotides read TGTGCCAGCAGCTTGGGACTCGGTTACGAGCAGTACTTC. It specifies CASSLGLGYEQYF. Complete variable domain (other parts from reference TRBV5-4 and TRBJ2-7): ETGVTQSPTHLIKTRGQQVTLRCSSQSGHNTVSWYQQALGQGPQFIFQYYREEENGRGNFPPRFSGLQFPNYSSELNVNALELDDSALYLCASSLGLGYEQYFGPGTRLTVT.

This chain joins TRBV27 and TRBJ2-7; TRBD1 matches 12 bases. The germline V gene has CDR1 MNHEY and CDR2 SMNVEV (reference sequence). This CDR3 spans 15 amino acids. V shed 4 bases, J shed 4 bases, and the junction held 5 bases outside the gene matches. The CDR3, as DNA: TGTGCCAGCAGTTCCCCGGGACAGGGGGCATACGAGCAGTACTTC. This translates into CASSSPGQGAYEQYF.

The V gene is TRBV7-2, the J gene TRBJ1-4; 7 nucleotides match TRBD1. The CDR3 runs to 14 residues. Germline V gene sequence: CDR1 SGHTA, CDR2 FQGNSA. The trim removed 5 bases at V and 7 bases at J, leaving 7 bases unmatched. The CDR3 DNA follows: TGTGCCAGCAGCGCGAAGGGGGCCGGTGAAAAACTGTTTTTT. Encoded protein: CASSAKGAGEKLFF.

The CDR3 DNA follows: TGTGCCAGCAGCTTGTTACGAGGGTCCTACAATGAGCAGTTCTTC. Protein: CASSLLRGSYNEQFF. The chain links TRBV5-4 to TRBJ2-1, with a tentative D call TRBD2 (5 bases). Trimming removed 1 base from V and 1 base from J, with 9 bases in between. The CDR3 sequence is 15 residues long. In germline, CDR1 is SGHNT, CDR2 YYREEE (reference sequence). The entire variable domain, with the rest obtained from reference TRBV5-4 and TRBJ2-1, is as follows: ETGVTQSPTHLIKTRGQQVTLRCSSQSGHNTVSWYQQALGQGPQFIFQYYREEENGRGNFPPRFSGLQFPNYSSELNVNALELDDSALYLCASSLLRGSYNEQFFGPGTRLTVL.

The chain employs TRBV30 and TRBJ2-1; D remains ambiguous. V dropped 4 bases and J dropped 10 bases, with 14 bases sitting between them. CDR1 GTSNPN and CDR2 SVGIG come from the germline V gene (reference sequence). This CDR3 region has 12 residues. The CDR3 sequence is CAWTPDNAEQFF. For the CDR3, the DNA is TGTGCCTGGACCCCTGATAATGCGGAGCAGTTCTTC.

V gene TRBV28 combines with J gene TRBJ1-2; 7 bases are shared with TRBD1. The trim removed 6 bases at V and 8 bases at J, leaving 9 bases unmatched. The CDR3 contains 13 residues. Germline V lookup: CDR1 MDHEN, CDR2 SYDVKM. For the CDR3, the DNA is TGTGCCAGCAGAAACGACAGGGTGGGAGGCTACACCTTC. As protein: CASRNDRVGGYTF.

The V gene is TRBV7-6, the J gene TRBJ1-3; D is ambiguous. With 5 bases removed from V and 4 bases from J, the gap between germline ends came to 15 bases. Looked up from germline, CDR1 is SGHVS and CDR2 is FNYEAQ. The CDR3 extends over 15 amino acids. The CDR3 protein is CASSRMRANGNTIYF. CDR3 nucleotides: TGTGCCAGCAGCCGAATGCGCGCGAACGGAAACACCATATATTTT.

A single count supports this clone. The rearrangement uses TRBV30 and TRBJ2-3, with D unresolved. This CDR3 spans 13 amino acids. Deletions cut 5 bases from V and 0 bases from J, with 9 bases between. The germline CDR1 and CDR2 sequences are GTSNPN and SVGIG (reference sequence). The CDR3 reads CAWSLSSTDTQYF. The CDR3 DNA reads as TGTGCCTGGTCGTTGTCTAGCACAGATACGCAGTATTTT.

This sequence joins TRBV4-1 and TRBJ2-1, with 14 bases matching TRBD2. V shed 1 base and J 7 bases; nucleotides not matched to a gene: 6. This CDR3 contains 17 residues. Looked up from germline, CDR1 is MGHRA and CDR2 is YSYEKL. This CDR3 is CASSQGLAGGYGNEQFF. DNA of the CDR3: TGCGCCAGCAGCCAAGGACTAGCGGGAGGGTACGGGAATGAGCAGTTCTTC.

The V and J genes are TRBV9 and TRBJ1-1; 7 positions agree with TRBD1. V shed 4 bases, J shed 11 bases, and the junction held 17 bases outside the gene matches. The CDR3 sequence is 15 residues long. Germline lookup yields CDR1 SGDLS and CDR2 YYNGEE. In DNA form, the CDR3 reads TGTGCCAGCAGCTTAACCGGGACAGCCATGAAGAGGGCTTTCTTT. Amino acids: CASSLTGTAMKRAFF.

The gene calls are TRBV7-2 and TRBJ1-1; no definite D call. The CDR3 consists of 15 residues. V shed 5 bases and J shed 0 bases, with 13 bases lying between them. CDR1 is SGHTA, CDR2 FQGNSA, per germline. The CDR3 DNA reads TGTGCCAGCAGCCCCGCGGGTCGGCTGAACACTGAAGCTTTCTTT. Translation: CASSPAGRLNTEAFF.

V usage is TRBV6-5 and J usage is TRBJ2-7, with D perhaps TRBD2 (6 bases). V was pared by 4 bases and J by 3 bases, with 10 bases between. Per germline, CDR1 MNHEY and CDR2 SVGAGI. The CDR3 is made up of 13 amino acids. CDR3 sequence (DNA): TGTGCCAGCAGTTCCCTGACTAGCTACGAGCAGTACTTC. Amino acid sequence: CASSSLTSYEQYF.

V is TRBV5-1 and J is TRBJ1-5, with D perhaps TRBD1 (6 bases). The CDR3 consists of 15 residues. Trimming left V 1 base short and J 5 bases short, with 13 bases between. Germline assignment: CDR1 SGHRS and CDR2 YFSETQ. CDR3 in DNA: TGCGCCAGCAGCTTGAATTTTGGGGGCGATCAGCCCCAGCATTTT. Amino acids: CASSLNFGGDQPQHF.

This chain connects TRBV7-6 to TRBJ2-7; 9 bases fit TRBD1. This CDR3 is 15 amino acids long. Germline V gives CDR1 SGHVS, CDR2 FNYEAQ. Trimming cost V 5 bases and J 2 bases; bases outside gene matches: 7. CDR3 in amino acids: CASSHQGQGTYEQYF. CDR3 coding DNA: TGTGCCAGCAGCCACCAAGGACAGGGGACCTACGAGCAGTACTTC. Complete variable domain (other parts from reference TRBV7-6 and TRBJ2-7): GAGVSQSPRYKVTKRGQDVALRCDPISGHVSLYWYRQALGQGPEFLTYFNYEAQQDKSGLPNDRFSAERPEGSISTLTIQRTEQRDSAMYRCASSHQGQGTYEQYFGPGTRLTVT.

V gene TRBV7-3 combines with J gene TRBJ1-1; 9 bases fit TRBD1. The CDR3 contains 14 residues. Trimming removed 6 bases from V and 5 bases from J; junction bases left unmatched: 7. Looked up from germline, CDR1 is SGHTA and CDR2 is FQGTGA. In nucleotides, the CDR3 is TGTGCCAGCAGTCGACAGGGGGGTTGGACTGAAGCTTTCTTT. This codes for CASSRQGGWTEAFF.

The chain carries TRBV5-1 and TRBJ2-7; TRBD1 is a possible D gene (6 bases). Germline V lookup: CDR1 SGHRS, CDR2 YFSETQ. V was trimmed by 4 bases and J by 2 bases, leaving 10 bases between them. CDR3 length: 13 residues. The CDR3 bases are TGCGCCAGCAGCGTGGACAGCACCTACGAGCAGTACTTC. It is translated as CASSVDSTYEQYF.

The V call is TRBV11-2, the J call TRBJ2-1; D is undetermined. CDR1 is SGHAT, CDR2 FQNNGV, per germline. This CDR3 comprises 14 residues. V was cut by 7 bases and J by 8 bases, with 18 bases left in between. The CDR3 spells CASTRGAGQYEQFF. In nucleotides, the CDR3 is TGTGCCAGCACCCGTGGCGCTGGGCAATATGAGCAGTTCTTC.

The rearrangement links TRBV4-1 to TRBJ2-5; 10 positions agree with TRBD2. CDR3 size: 15 residues. The V and J ends lost 5 bases and 7 bases, in that order; junction bases with no gene match: 10. From germline, CDR1 is MGHRA and CDR2 YSYEKL. In DNA form, the CDR3 reads TGCGCCAGCAGCGCTATAGCGGGGGGCGGAGGGACCCAGTACTTC. Translated, it gives CASSAIAGGGGTQYF.

The chain employs TRBV19 and TRBJ1-1; D gene uncertain. V dropped 5 bases and J dropped 1 base, with 11 bases sitting between them. Per the germline V gene, CDR1 is LNHDA and CDR2 is SQIVND (reference sequence). The CDR3 loop spans 14 amino acids. This chain's CDR3 is CASSGQTANTEAFF. CDR3 sequence (DNA): TGTGCCAGTAGTGGGCAGACGGCGAACACTGAAGCTTTCTTT.

The chain combines TRBV18 with TRBJ2-7; 8 bases map to TRBD1. Germline CDR1 reads KGHSH; CDR2 reads LQKENI. The ends lost 5 bases at V and 6 bases at J; junction bases unmatched: 12. The CDR3 consists of 15 residues. The CDR3 region is CASSSSGTGSPEQYF. The CDR3 DNA reads TGTGCCAGCTCATCCTCCGGGACAGGTAGTCCCGAGCAGTACTTC.